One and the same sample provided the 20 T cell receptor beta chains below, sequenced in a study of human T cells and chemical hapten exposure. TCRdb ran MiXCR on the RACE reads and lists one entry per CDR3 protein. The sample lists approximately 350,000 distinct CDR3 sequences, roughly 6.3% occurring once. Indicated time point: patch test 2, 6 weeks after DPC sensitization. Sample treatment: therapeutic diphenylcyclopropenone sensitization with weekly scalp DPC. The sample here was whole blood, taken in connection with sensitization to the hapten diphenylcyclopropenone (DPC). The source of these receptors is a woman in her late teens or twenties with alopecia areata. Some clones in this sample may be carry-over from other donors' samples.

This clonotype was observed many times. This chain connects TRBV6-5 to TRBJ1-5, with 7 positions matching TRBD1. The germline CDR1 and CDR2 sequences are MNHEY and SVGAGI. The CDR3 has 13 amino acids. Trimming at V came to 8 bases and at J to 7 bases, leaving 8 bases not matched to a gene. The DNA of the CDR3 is TGTGCCAGCGGGCTCAGGGGGGCGCAGCCCCAGCATTTT. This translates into CASGLRGAQPQHF.

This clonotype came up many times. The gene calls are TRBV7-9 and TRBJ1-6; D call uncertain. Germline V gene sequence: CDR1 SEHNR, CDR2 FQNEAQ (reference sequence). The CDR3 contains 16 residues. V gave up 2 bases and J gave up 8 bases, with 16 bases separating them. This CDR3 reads CASSLSLGVRDSPLHF. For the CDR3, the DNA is TGTGCCAGCAGCTTAAGTCTCGGGGTTCGAGATTCACCCCTCCACTTT.

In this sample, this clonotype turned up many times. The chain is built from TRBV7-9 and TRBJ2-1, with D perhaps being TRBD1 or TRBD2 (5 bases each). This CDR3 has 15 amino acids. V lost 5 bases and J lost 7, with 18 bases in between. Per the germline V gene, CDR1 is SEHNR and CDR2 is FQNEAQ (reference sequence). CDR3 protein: CASSHRGGSGNEQFF. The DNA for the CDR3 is TGTGCCAGCAGCCACCGGGGCGGAAGTGGGAATGAGCAGTTCTTC. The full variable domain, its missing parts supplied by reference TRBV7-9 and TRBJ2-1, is DTGVSQNPRHKITKRGQNVTFRCDPISEHNRLYWYRQTLGQGPEFLTYFQNEAQLEKSRLLSDRFSAERPKGSFSTLEIQRTEQGDSAMYLCASSHRGGSGNEQFFGPGTRLTVL.

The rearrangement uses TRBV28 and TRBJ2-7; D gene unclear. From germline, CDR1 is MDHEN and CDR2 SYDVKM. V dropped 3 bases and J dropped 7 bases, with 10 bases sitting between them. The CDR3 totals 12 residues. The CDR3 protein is CASSLLHGEQYF. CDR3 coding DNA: TGTGCCAGCAGTTTGCTACACGGGGAGCAGTACTTC.

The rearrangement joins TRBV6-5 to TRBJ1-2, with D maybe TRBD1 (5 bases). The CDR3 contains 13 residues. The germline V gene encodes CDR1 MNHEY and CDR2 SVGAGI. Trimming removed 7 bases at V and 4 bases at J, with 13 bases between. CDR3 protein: CASIPGRGYGYTF. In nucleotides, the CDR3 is TGTGCCAGCATCCCGGGGAGGGGCTATGGCTACACCTTC.

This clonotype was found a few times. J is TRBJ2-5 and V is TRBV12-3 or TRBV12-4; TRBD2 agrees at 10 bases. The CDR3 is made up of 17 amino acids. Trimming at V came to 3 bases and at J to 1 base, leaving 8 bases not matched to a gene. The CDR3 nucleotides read TGTGCCAGCAGTTTCGGGTATAGCGGGGGGCCCCAAGAGACCCAGTACTTC. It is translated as CASSFGYSGGPQETQYF.

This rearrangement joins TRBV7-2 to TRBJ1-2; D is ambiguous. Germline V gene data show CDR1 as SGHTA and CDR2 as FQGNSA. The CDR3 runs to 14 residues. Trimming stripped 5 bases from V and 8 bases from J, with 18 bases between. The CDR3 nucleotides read TGTGCCAGCAGCCATGGACCCCCGGCGGCCGGCTACACCTTC. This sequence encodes CASSHGPPAAGYTF.

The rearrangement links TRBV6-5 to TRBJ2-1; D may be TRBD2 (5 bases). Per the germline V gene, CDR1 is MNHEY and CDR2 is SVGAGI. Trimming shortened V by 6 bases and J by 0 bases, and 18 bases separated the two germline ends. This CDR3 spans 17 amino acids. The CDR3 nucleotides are TGTGCCAGCAGCCCTCCGTCCGGGGAAGGCTCCTACAATGAGCAGTTCTTC. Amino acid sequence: CASSPPSGEGSYNEQFF.

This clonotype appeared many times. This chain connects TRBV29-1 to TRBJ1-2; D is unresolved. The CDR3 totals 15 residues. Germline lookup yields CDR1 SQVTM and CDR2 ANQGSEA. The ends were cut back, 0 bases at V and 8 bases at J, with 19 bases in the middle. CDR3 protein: CSVEEMGRSGKGYTF. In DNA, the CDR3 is TGCAGCGTTGAAGAGATGGGGAGATCTGGAAAAGGCTACACCTTC.

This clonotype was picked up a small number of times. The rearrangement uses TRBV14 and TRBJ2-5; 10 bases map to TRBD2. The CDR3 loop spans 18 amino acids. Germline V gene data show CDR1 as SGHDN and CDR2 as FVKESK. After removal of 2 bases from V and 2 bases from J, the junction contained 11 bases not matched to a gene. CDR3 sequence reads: CASSQPRGTSARQETQYF. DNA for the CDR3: TGTGCCAGCAGCCAACCAAGAGGGACTAGCGCCCGACAAGAGACCCAGTACTTC.

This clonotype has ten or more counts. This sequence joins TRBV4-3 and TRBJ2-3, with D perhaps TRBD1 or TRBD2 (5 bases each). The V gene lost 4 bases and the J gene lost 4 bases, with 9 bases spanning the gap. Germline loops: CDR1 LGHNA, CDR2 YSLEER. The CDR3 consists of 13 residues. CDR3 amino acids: CASSPGRADTQYF. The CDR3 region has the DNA TGCGCCAGCAGCCCAGGGAGAGCAGATACGCAGTATTTT.

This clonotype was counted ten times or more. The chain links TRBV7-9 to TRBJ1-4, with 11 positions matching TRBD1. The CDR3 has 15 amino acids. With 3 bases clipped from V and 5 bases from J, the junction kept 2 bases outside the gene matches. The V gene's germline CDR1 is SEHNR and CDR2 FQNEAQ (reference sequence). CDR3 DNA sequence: TGTGCCAGCAGCTTGGGGACAGGGGGAAATGAAAAACTGTTTTTT. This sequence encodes CASSLGTGGNEKLFF.

The CDR3 nucleotides read TGCGCCAGCAGCTCAATGAACGCTCCAGCAGATACGCAGTATTTT. This encodes CASSSMNAPADTQYF. This chain uses TRBV5-1 with TRBJ2-3, with D hard to call. Germline CDR1 SGHRS, CDR2 YFSETQ. The V end lost 3 bases, the J end lost 4 bases, and 15 bases lay between the germline ends. The CDR3 spans 15 residues.

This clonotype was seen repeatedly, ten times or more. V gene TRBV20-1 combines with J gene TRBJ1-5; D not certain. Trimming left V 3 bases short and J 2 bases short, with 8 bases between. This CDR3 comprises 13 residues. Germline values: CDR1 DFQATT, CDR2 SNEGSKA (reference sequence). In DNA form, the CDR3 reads TGCAGTGCTAGCGACGGAGGCAATCAGCCCCAGCATTTT. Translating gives CSASDGGNQPQHF.

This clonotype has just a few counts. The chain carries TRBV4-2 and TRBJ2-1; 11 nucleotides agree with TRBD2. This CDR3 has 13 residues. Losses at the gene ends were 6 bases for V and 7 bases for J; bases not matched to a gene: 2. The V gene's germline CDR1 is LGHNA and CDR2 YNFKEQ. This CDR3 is CASRTSGINEQFF. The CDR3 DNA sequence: TGTGCCAGCAGGACTAGCGGGATTAATGAGCAGTTCTTC.

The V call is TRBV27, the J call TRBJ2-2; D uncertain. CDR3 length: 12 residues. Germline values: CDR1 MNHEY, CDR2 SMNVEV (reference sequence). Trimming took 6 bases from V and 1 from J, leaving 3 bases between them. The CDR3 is CASRKNTGELFF. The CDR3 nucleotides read TGTGCCAGCAGAAAGAACACCGGGGAGCTGTTTTTT.

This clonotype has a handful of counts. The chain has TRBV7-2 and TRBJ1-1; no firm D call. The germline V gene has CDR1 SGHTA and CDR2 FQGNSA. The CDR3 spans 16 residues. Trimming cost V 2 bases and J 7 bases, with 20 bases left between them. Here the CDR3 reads CASSLIGGVGPVEAFF. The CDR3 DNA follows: TGTGCCAGCAGCTTAATAGGCGGTGTTGGTCCGGTTGAAGCTTTCTTT.

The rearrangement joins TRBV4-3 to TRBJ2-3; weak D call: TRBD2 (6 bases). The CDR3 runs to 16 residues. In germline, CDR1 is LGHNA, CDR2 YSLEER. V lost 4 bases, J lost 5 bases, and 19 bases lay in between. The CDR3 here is CASSRRAGGQGDTQYF. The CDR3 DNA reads TGCGCCAGCAGCCGACGTGCCGGGGGTCAGGGAGATACGCAGTATTTT.

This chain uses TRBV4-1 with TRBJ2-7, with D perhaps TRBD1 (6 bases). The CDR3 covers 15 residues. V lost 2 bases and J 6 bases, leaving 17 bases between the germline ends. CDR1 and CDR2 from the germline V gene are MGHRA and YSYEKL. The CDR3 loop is CASSQTGTPAGEQYF. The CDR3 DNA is TGCGCCAGCAGCCAAACCGGGACACCCGCCGGCGAGCAGTACTTC.

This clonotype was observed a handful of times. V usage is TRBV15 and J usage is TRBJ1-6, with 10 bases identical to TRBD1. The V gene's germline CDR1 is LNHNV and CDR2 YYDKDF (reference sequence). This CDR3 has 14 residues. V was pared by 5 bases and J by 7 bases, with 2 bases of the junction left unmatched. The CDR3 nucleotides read TGTGCCACCAGCGGGGACAGGGGCAATTCACCCCTCCACTTT. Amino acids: CATSGDRGNSPLHF.